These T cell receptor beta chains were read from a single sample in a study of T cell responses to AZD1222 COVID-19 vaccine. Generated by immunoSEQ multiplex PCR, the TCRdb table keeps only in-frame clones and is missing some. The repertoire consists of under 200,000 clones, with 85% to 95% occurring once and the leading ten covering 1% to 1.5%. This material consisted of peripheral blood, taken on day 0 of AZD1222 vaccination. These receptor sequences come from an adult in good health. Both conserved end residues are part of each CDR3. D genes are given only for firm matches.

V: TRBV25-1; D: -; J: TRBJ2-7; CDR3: CASSDPGGAHEQYF
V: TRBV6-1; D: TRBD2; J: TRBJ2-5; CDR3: CASSEHVGGEETQYF
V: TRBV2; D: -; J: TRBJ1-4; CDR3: CASRDRNPTNEKLFF
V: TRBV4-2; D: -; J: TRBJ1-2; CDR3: CASSQDWGFYQYGGYTF
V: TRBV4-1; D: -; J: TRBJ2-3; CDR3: CASTQTAASSGGTDTQYF
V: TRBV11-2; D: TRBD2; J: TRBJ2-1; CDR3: CASSSPGLAGGQEVNEQFF
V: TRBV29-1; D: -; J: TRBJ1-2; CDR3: CSVEDLRKGGYTF
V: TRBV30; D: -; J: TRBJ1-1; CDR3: CAWSAGISEAFF
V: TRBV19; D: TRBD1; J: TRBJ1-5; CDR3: CASSIYETGLSQPQHF
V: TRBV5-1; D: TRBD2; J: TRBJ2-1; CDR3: CASSLSWEGEQFF
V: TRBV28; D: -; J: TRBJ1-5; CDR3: CASSSQGWNQPQHF
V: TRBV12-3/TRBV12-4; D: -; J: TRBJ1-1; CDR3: CASSYMNTEAFF
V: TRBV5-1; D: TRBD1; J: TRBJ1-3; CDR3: CASSPGTGGSWGNTIYF
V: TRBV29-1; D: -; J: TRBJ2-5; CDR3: CSVVSGDSQETQYF